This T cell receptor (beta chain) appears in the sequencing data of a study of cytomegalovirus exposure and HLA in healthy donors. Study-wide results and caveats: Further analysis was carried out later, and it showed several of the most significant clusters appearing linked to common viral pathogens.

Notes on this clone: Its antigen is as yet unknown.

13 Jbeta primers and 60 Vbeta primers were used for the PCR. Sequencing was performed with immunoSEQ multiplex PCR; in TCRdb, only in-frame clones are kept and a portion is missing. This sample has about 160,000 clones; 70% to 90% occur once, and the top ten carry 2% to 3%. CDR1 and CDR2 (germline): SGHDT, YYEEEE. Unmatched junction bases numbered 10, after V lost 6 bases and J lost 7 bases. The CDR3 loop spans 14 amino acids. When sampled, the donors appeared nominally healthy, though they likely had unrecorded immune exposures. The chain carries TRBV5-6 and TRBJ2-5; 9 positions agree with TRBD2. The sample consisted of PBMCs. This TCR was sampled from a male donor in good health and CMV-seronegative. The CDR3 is CASIPFSGGRTQYF. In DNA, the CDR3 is TGTGCCAGCATCCCCTTTAGCGGGGGTCGGACCCAGTACTTC. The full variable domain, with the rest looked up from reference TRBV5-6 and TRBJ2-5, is DAGVTQSPTHLIKTRGQQVTLRCSPKSGHDTVSWYQQALGQGPQFIFQYYEEEERQRGNFPDRFSGHQFPNYSSELNVNALLLGDSALYLCASIPFSGGRTQYFGPGTRLLVL.